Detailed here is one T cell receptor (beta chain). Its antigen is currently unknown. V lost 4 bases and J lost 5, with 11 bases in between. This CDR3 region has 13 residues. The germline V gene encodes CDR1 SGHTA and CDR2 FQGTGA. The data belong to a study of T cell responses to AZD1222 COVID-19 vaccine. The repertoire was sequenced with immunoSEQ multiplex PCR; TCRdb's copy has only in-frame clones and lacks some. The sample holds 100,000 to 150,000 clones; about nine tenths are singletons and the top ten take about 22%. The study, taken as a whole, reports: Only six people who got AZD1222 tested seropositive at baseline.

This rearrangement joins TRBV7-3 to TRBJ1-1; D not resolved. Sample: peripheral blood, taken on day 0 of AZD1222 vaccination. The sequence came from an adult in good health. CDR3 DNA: TGTGCCAGCAGCTCTCAATCAGGAACTGAAGCTTTCTTT. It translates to CASSSQSGTEAFF.